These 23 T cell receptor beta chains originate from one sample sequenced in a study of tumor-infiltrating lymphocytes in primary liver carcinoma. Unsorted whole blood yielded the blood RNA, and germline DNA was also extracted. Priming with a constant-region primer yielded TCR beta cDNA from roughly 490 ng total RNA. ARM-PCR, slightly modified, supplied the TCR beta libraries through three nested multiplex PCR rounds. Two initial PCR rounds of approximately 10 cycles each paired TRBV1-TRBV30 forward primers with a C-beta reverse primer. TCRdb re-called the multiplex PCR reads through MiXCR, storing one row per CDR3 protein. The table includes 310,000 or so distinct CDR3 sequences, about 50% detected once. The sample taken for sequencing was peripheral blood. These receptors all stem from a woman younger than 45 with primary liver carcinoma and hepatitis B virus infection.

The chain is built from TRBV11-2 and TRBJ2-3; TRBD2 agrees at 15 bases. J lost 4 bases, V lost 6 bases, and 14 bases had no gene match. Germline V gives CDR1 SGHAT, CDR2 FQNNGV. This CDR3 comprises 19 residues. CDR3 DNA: TGTGCCAGCAGTTCGATCGGACTAGCGGGAGGGCCGAGGGCAGATACGCAGTATTTT. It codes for CASSSIGLAGGPRADTQYF.

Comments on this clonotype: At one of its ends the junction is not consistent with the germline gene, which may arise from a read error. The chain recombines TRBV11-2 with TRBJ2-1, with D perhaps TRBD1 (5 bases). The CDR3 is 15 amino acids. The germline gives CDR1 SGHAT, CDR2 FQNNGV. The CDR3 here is CANSLAPRGYNEQFF. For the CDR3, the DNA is TGTGCCAACAGCTTGGCCCCTAGGGGTTACAATGAGCAGTTCTTC.

For the CDR3, the DNA is TGTGCCAGCGGTATACAGGGGGATGAGCAGTTCTTC. Encoded protein: CASGIQGDEQFF. The chain employs TRBV28 and TRBJ2-1; 8 positions match TRBD1. The CDR3 has 12 residues. V was pared by 8 bases and J by 8 bases, with 5 bases of the junction left unmatched. Germline V gene lookup returns CDR1 MDHEN and CDR2 SYDVKM.

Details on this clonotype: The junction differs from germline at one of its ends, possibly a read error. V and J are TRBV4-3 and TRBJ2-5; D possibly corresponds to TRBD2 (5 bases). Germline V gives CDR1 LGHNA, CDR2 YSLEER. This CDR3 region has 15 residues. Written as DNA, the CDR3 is TGCGCCGGCAGCCAGAATAGCGCCGGACAAGAGACCCAGTACTTC. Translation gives CAGSQNSAGQETQYF.

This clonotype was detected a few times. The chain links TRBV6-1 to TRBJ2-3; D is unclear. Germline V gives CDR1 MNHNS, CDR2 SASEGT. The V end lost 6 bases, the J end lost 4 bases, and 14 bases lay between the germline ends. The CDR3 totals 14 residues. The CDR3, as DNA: TGTGCCAGCAGGAGGAATCTGGGGTCAGATACGCAGTATTTT. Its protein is CASRRNLGSDTQYF.

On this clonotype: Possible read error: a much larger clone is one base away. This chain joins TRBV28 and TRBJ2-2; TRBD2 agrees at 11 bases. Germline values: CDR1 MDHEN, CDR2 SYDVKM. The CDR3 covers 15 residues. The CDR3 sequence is CASSLAGGNTRELFF. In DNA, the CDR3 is TGTGCCAGCAGTCTAGCGGGAGGTAACACCAGGGAGCTGTTTTTT.

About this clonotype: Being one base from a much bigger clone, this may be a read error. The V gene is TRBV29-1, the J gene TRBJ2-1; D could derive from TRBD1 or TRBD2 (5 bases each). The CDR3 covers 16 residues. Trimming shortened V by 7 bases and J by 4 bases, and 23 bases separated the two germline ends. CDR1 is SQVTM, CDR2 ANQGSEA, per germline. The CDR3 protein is CSAVKSGTPSYNEQFF. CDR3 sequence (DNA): TGCAGCGCTGTGAAGTCTGGGACCCCCTCTTACAATGAGCAGTTCTTC.

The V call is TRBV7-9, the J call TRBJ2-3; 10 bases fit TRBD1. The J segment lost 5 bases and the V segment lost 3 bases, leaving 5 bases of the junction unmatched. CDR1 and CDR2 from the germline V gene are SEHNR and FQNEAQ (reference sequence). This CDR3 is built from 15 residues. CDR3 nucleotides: TGTGCCAGCAGCTTCGGGGACAGGGGAGGAGATACGCAGTATTTT. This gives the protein CASSFGDRGGDTQYF.

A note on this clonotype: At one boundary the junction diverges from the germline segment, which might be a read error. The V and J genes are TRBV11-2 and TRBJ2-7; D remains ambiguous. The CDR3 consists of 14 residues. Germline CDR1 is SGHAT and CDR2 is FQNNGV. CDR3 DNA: TGTGCTAGCAGCCCCTCAAGGATTATCTACGAGCAGTACTTC. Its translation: CASSPSRIIYEQYF.

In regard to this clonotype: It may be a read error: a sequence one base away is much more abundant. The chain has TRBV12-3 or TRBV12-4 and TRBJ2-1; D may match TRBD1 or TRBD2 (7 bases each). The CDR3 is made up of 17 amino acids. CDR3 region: CASSPRGGEGRVNEQSF. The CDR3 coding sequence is TGTGCCAGCAGCCCCAGGGGGGGAGAGGGGAGAGTAAATGAGCAGTCCTTC.

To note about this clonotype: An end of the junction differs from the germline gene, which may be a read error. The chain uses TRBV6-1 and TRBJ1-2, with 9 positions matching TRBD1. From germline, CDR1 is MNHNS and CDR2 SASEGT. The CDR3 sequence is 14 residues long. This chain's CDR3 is CASSVDRGKSGHTF. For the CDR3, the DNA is TGTGCCAGCAGTGTGGACAGGGGCAAGAGTGGCCACACCTTC.

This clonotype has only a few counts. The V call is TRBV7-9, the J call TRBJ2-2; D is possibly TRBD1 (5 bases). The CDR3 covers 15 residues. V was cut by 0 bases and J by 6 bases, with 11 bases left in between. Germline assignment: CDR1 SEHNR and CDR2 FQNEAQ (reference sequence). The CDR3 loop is CASSLATATAGELFF. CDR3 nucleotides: TGTGCCAGCAGCTTAGCGACAGCCACGGCCGGGGAGCTGTTTTTT.

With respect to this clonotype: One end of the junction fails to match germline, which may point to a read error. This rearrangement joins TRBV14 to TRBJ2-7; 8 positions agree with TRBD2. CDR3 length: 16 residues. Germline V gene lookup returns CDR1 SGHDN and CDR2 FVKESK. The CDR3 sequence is CANSHEGTSRWYEQYF. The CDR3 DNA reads TGTGCCAACAGCCATGAAGGGACTAGTCGTTGGTACGAGCAGTACTTC.

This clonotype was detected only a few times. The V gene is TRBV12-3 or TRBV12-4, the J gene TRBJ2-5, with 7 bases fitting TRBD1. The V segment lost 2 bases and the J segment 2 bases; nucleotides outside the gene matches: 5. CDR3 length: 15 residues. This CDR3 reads CASSLLTGPQETQYF. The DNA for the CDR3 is TGTGCCAGCAGTTTATTGACAGGGCCTCAAGAGACCCAGTACTTC.

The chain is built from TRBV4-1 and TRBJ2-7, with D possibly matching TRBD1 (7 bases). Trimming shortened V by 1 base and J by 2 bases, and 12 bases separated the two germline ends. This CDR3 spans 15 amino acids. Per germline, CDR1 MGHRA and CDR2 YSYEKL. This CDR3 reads CASSQGRGAPYEQYF. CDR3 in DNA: TGCGCCAGCAGCCAAGGCAGGGGGGCCCCCTACGAGCAGTACTTC.

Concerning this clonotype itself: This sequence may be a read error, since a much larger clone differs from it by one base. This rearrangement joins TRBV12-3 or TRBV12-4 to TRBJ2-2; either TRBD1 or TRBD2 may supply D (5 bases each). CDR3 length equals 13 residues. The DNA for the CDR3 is TGTGCCAGCAGTCTGACCATTATGGGGGAGCTGTCTTTT. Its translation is CASSLTIMGELSF.

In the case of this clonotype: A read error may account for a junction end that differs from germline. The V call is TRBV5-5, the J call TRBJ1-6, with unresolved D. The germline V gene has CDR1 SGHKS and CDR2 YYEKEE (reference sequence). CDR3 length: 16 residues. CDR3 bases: TGTGCCGGCAGCTATAGCTTGAGCCCCTATAATTCACCCCTCCACTTT. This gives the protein CAGSYSLSPYNSPLHF.

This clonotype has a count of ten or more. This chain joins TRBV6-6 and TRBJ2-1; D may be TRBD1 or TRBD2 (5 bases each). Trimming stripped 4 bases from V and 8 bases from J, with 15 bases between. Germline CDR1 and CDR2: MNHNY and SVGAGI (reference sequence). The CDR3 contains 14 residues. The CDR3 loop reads CASSSQGTAYEQFF. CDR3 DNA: TGTGCCAGCAGTTCCCAAGGGACCGCATATGAGCAGTTCTTC.

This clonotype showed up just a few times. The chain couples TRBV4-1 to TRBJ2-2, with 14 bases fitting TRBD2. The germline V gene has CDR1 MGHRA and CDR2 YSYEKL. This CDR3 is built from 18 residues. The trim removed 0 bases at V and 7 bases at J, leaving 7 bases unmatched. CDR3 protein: CASSQDRATSGRGGELFF. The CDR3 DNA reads TGCGCCAGCAGCCAAGATCGAGCGACTAGCGGGAGGGGCGGGGAGCTGTTTTTT.

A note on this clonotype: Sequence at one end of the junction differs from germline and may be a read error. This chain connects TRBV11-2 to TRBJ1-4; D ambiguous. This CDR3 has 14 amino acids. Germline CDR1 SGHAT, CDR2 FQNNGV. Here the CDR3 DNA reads TGTGCCAGCAGCCCTTCCTGGGCTAATGAAGAACTGTTTTTT. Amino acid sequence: CASSPSWANEELFF.

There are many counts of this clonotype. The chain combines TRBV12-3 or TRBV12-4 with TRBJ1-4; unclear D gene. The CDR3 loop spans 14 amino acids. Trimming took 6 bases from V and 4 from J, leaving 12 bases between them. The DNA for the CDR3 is TGTGCCAGCAGCGAAGGACGGCTTAATGAAAAACTGTTTTTT. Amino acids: CASSEGRLNEKLFF.

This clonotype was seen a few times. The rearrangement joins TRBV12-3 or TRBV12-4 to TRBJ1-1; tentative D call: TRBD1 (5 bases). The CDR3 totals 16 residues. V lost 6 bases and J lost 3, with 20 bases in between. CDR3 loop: CASSIASGTAYTEAFF. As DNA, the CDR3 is TGTGCCAGCAGCATCGCCTCCGGGACGGCTTACACTGAAGCTTTCTTT.

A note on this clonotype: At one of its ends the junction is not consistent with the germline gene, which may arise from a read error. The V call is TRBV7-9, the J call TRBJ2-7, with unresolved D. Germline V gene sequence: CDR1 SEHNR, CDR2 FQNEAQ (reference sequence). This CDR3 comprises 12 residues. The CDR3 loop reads CAGSLARREQYF. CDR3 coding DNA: TGTGCCGGCAGCTTAGCCCGTCGCGAGCAGTACTTC.